This T cell receptor (beta chain) was identified in a study of shared clonotypes between healthy human individuals. General study points: The study found about 5.1% of naive CD4 clonotypes shared across a handful of donors.

CDR1 and CDR2 from the germline V gene are SGHKS and YYEKEE (reference sequence). There are 14 residues in the CDR3. The V gene lost 5 bases and the J gene lost 6 bases, with 14 bases spanning the gap. In regard to this clone: What it binds is unknown.

The table came from immunoSEQ multiplex PCR; TCRdb's copy has only in-frame clones and leaves some out. The table shows hundreds of thousands of clones, with approximately 95% occurring only once. It was CD45RO-negative cells, positively selected for CCR7, that made up naive CD8 cells, with terminally differentiated effector memory CD45RA+ cells excluded. This clonotype originated in a woman in her twenties or thirties in good health. The chain carries TRBV5-5 and TRBJ1-4; no firm D call. Sequencing was performed on naive CD8+ T cells sorted from blood. The CDR3 spells CASSPWSLDEKLFF. DNA for the CDR3: TGTGCCAGCAGTCCGTGGAGTCTAGATGAAAAACTGTTTTTT.